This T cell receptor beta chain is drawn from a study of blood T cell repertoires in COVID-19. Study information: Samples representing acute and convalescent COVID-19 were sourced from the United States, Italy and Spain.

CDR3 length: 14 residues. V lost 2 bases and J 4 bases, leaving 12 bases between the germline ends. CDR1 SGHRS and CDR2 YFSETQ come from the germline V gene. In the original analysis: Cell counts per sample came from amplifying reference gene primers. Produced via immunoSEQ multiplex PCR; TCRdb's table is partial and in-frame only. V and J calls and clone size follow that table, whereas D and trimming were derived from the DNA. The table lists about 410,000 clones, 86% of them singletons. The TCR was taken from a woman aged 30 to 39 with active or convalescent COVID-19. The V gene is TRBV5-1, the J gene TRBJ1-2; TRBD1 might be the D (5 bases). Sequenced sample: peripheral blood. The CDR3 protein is CASSLGAQTYGYTF. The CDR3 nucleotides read TGCGCCAGCAGCTTAGGGGCTCAGACCTATGGCTACACCTTC.